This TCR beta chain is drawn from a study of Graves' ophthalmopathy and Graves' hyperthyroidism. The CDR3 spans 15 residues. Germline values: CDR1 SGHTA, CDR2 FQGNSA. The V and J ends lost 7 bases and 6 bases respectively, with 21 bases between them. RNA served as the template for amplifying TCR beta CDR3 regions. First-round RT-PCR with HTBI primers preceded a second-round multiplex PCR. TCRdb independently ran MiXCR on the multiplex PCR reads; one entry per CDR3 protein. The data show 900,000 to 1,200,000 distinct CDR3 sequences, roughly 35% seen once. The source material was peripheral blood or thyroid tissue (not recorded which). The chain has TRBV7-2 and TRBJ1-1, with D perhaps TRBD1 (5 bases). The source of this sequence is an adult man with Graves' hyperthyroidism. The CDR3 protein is CASTSLVSGLAEAFF. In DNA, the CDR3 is TGTGCCAGCACGAGCTTAGTATCAGGGTTGGCTGAAGCTTTCTTT.